These 28 T cell receptor beta chains were sequenced from one sample in a study of blood T cells in healthy people across ages. Together with a sample-barcoded 5' primer, a J-beta primer mix was included in a second PCR lasting about 7 to 12 cycles. MiXCR, run by TCRdb on the 5' RACE reads, gives a single entry per CDR3 protein. The table lists roughly 1.9 million distinct CDR3 sequences, approximately 40% of them singletons. The sequenced sample consisted of blood. These receptors all stem from a human donor in good health.

The V and J genes are TRBV5-1 and TRBJ1-1, with 7 nucleotides matching TRBD1. This CDR3 is 14 amino acids long. Losses at the gene ends were 4 bases for V and 6 bases for J; bases not matched to a gene: 9. The germline gives CDR1 SGHRS, CDR2 YFSETQ. DNA for the CDR3: TGCGCCAGCAGCCCGACAGGGTTTGGATCTGAAGCTTTCTTT. Amino acid sequence: CASSPTGFGSEAFF.

A few counts support this clonotype. V gene TRBV7-3 combines with J gene TRBJ2-1; D unclear. The germline V and J ends were trimmed by 3 bases and 2 bases, with 11 bases remaining between them. Germline V CDR1 and CDR2: SGHTA, FQGTGA. This CDR3 is built from 15 residues. CDR3 nucleotide sequence: TGTGCCAGCAGCTTGCAGAGCTCCACCTACAATGAGCAGTTCTTC. Its protein is CASSLQSSTYNEQFF.

This clonotype was observed at least ten times. CDR3 bases: TGTGCCAGCAGCTTCGGACAGGGGTACTATGGCTACACCTTC. It translates to CASSFGQGYYGYTF. The chain links TRBV5-6 to TRBJ1-2; TRBD1 matches 9 bases. CDR1 and CDR2 (germline): SGHDT, YYEEEE. The trim removed 2 bases at V and 3 bases at J, leaving 2 bases unmatched. CDR3 size: 14 residues.

In this sample, this clonotype turned up a few times. This chain joins TRBV7-2 and TRBJ1-2; TRBD1 is a possible D gene (6 bases). This CDR3 spans 14 amino acids. The V gene lost 3 bases and the J gene lost 3 bases, with 11 bases spanning the gap. The germline V gene encodes CDR1 SGHTA and CDR2 FQGNSA. CDR3 sequence reads: CASSFFQGYYGYTF. Written as DNA, the CDR3 is TGTGCCAGCAGCTTTTTTCAGGGGTACTATGGCTACACCTTC. The full variable domain, completed using reference TRBV7-2 and TRBJ1-2, is GAGVSQSPSNKVTEKGKDVELRCDPISGHTALYWYRQSLGQGLEFLIYFQGNSAPDKSGLPSDRFSAERTGGSVSTLTIQRTQQEDSAVYLCASSFFQGYYGYTFGSGTRLTVV.

A few counts support this clonotype. The chain uses TRBV4-2 and TRBJ1-2; possible D gene TRBD1, 6 bases. Germline V gene data show CDR1 as LGHNA and CDR2 as YNFKEQ. Trimming stripped 0 bases from V and 3 bases from J, with 14 bases between. CDR3 length: 16 amino acids. For the CDR3, the DNA is TGTGCCAGCAGCCAAGACCTCAGGGGTCGCGACTATGGCTACACCTTC. Its translation is CASSQDLRGRDYGYTF.

Note on this clonotype: A read error may produce the germline difference seen at one junction end. The chain couples TRBV20-1 to TRBJ2-1; D remains ambiguous. The length of the CDR3 is 13 residues. CDR1 is DFQATT and CDR2 is SNEGSKA in the germline V gene (reference sequence). The CDR3 sequence is CSASSWWSNERFF. CDR3 DNA: TGCAGTGCTAGCTCATGGTGGAGCAATGAGCGGTTCTTC.

The chain links TRBV7-2 to TRBJ2-5; D is perhaps TRBD1 or TRBD2 (7 bases each). The CDR3 spans 15 residues. V was cut by 6 bases and J by 1 base, with 15 bases left in between. From germline, CDR1 is SGHTA and CDR2 FQGNSA. The CDR3 DNA reads as TGTGCCAGCAGTCCCAGGGGGAGGGTCCAAGAGACCCAGTACTTC. Residues: CASSPRGRVQETQYF.

This clonotype was observed a few times. V usage is TRBV29-1 and J usage is TRBJ1-1; D is unresolved. The CDR3 spans 13 residues. The germline CDR1 and CDR2 sequences are SQVTM and ANQGSEA. V lost 6 bases and J lost 3, with 14 bases in between. DNA for the CDR3: TGCAGCGTGGAGGTTGGCTATGACACTGAAGCTTTCTTT. It codes for CSVEVGYDTEAFF.

The gene calls are TRBV29-1 and TRBJ1-1; D gene ambiguous. The length of the CDR3 is 10 residues. Germline CDR1 is SQVTM and CDR2 is ANQGSEA. V shed 7 bases and J shed 6 bases, with 9 bases lying between them. In DNA form, the CDR3 reads TGCAGCGCCTCCCCCCCTGAAGCTTTCTTT. Translation gives CSASPPEAFF. Based on the CDR3 plus reference TRBV29-1 and TRBJ1-1, the full variable domain is SAVISQKPSRDICQRGTSLTIQCQVDSQVTMMFWYRQQPGQSLTLIATANQGSEATYESGFVIDKFPISRPNLTFSTLTVSNMSPEDSSIYLCSASPPEAFFGQGTRLTVV.

A note on this clonotype: A single base separates this from a much larger clone, so it may be a read error. This sequence joins TRBV28 and TRBJ2-1; 8 nucleotides agree with TRBD2. This CDR3 spans 14 amino acids. From germline, CDR1 is MDHEN and CDR2 SYDVKM. CDR3 region: CASIGGGLYNGQFF. The CDR3 bases are TGTGCCAGCATCGGGGGGGGCCTTTACAATGGGCAGTTCTTC.

This clonotype was found a few times. This chain links TRBV29-1 with TRBJ2-1, with D perhaps TRBD1 or TRBD2 (5 bases each). Germline-derived CDR1 and CDR2 are SQVTM and ANQGSEA. V lost 2 bases, J lost 1 base, and 18 bases lay in between. This CDR3 has 17 amino acids. CDR3 nucleotides: TGCAGCGTTGAACCGGGGCTCGAGGTCTATTCCTACAATGAGCAGTTCTTC. Amino acids: CSVEPGLEVYSYNEQFF.

This clonotype has more than one count but fewer than ten. This rearrangement joins TRBV9 to TRBJ2-7; the D is unclear. TRBJ2-5 explains the end of the DNA better; the J call may be wrong. CDR1 SGDLS and CDR2 YYNGEE come from the germline V gene. The CDR3 consists of 15 residues. CDR3 residues: CASSVGRTIGETQYF. The CDR3 nucleotides read TGTGCCAGCAGCGTAGGTAGGACCATTGGGGAGACCCAGTACTTC.

The chain is built from TRBV7-2 and TRBJ2-1, with 11 positions matching TRBD2. CDR3 length equals 18 residues. J gave up 0 bases and V 5 bases, and 9 bases lay outside the gene matches. CDR1 and CDR2 from the germline V gene are SGHTA and FQGNSA. CDR3 nucleotides: TGTGCCAGCAGCAAAGCTAGCGGGGGGCTTAGCTCCTACAATGAGCAGTTCTTC. Amino acids: CASSKASGGLSSYNEQFF.

The chain joins TRBV7-2 to TRBJ2-4, with 7 nucleotides matching TRBD2. Germline lookup yields CDR1 SGHTA and CDR2 FQGNSA. V shed 3 bases, J shed 1 base, and the junction held 3 bases outside the gene matches. The CDR3 covers 15 residues. CDR3 loop: CASSLGGTAKNIQYF. DNA for the CDR3: TGTGCCAGCAGCTTGGGGGGGACGGCCAAAAACATTCAGTACTTC.

This clonotype was observed a single time. The chain carries TRBV7-9 and TRBJ2-1; 9 nucleotides align to TRBD2. Germline lookup yields CDR1 SEHNR and CDR2 FQNEAQ (reference sequence). This CDR3 spans 13 amino acids. With V trimmed by 9 bases and J by 7 bases, 7 bases remained unmatched. CDR3 loop: CASGERGVNEQFF. DNA for the CDR3: TGTGCCAGTGGAGAGCGGGGGGTTAATGAGCAGTTCTTC.

This clonotype was recorded a few times. This rearrangement joins TRBV12-3 or TRBV12-4 to TRBJ2-3, with a possible D match to TRBD1 (5 bases). This CDR3 region has 15 residues. Trimming took 3 bases from V and 2 from J, leaving 12 bases between them. CDR3 loop: CASSFQGLITDTQYF. In DNA form, the CDR3 reads TGTGCCAGCAGTTTTCAGGGATTAATCACAGATACGCAGTATTTT.

This rearrangement joins TRBV28 to TRBJ1-4; possibly TRBD1 for D (5 bases). The CDR3 extends over 15 amino acids. The germline V gene encodes CDR1 MDHEN and CDR2 SYDVKM. Trimming removed 6 bases from V and 8 bases from J, with 19 bases in between. The CDR3 loop is CASSPGAAGIEKLFF. The CDR3 DNA is TGTGCCAGCAGCCCTGGGGCCGCGGGGATCGAAAAACTGTTTTTT.

The chain couples TRBV10-3 to TRBJ2-5; D is possibly TRBD2 (6 bases). The J call may be wrong; the DNA end is better matched by TRBJ2-7. Germline V lookup: CDR1 ENHRY, CDR2 SYGVKD. The CDR3 is 13 amino acids. CDR3 nucleotide sequence: TGTGCCATCAGCCTCGGGGGAGGCGACGAGCAGTACTTC. It yields the protein CAISLGGGDEQYF.

At least ten counts were recorded for this clonotype. The chain links TRBV7-2 to TRBJ2-7, with D possibly matching TRBD1 (5 bases). V was clipped by 5 bases and J by 5 bases, with 16 bases between them. The CDR3 spans 14 residues. Germline V gives CDR1 SGHTA, CDR2 FQGNSA. CDR3 protein: CASSPQGSSDEQYF. CDR3 sequence (DNA): TGTGCCAGCAGCCCCCAGGGTAGTTCAGACGAGCAGTACTTC.

This clonotype was seen a few times. Here the CDR3 reads CASSDWGGETQYF. CDR3 DNA sequence: TGTGCCAGCAGCGATTGGGGGGGAGAGACCCAGTACTTC. This chain links TRBV9 with TRBJ2-5, with TRBD2 identical over 7 bases. The CDR3 is 13 amino acids. V shed 3 bases, J shed 4 bases, and the junction held 3 bases outside the gene matches. CDR1 and CDR2 (germline): SGDLS, YYNGEE. Using reference TRBV9 and TRBJ2-5 for the parts outside the CDR3, the full variable domain is DSGVTQTPKHLITATGQRVTLRCSPRSGDLSVYWYQQSLDQGLQFLIQYYNGEERAKGNILERFSAQQFPDLHSELNLSSLELGDSALYFCASSDWGGETQYFGPGTRLLVL.

This clonotype was seen ten or more times. The chain joins TRBV12-3 or TRBV12-4 to TRBJ2-5; D unresolved. CDR3 size: 13 residues. Trimming took 3 bases from V and 2 from J, leaving 7 bases between them. Here the CDR3 DNA reads TGTGCCAGCAGTTTGGCAGCTCAAGAGACCCAGTACTTC. Its translation is CASSLAAQETQYF.

V and J are TRBV11-2 and TRBJ1-1; D ambiguous. This CDR3 has 16 residues. Trimming left V 6 bases short and J 1 base short, with 18 bases between. Germline lookup yields CDR1 SGHAT and CDR2 FQNNGV. The DNA for the CDR3 is TGTGCCAGCAGTCAATCGACACCCGGTGGGAACACTGAAGCTTTCTTT. Translated: CASSQSTPGGNTEAFF.

The chain joins TRBV29-1 to TRBJ1-2, with a weak D call TRBD1 (5 bases). V gave up 4 bases and J gave up 5 bases, with 11 bases separating them. CDR3 length equals 12 residues. Looked up from germline, CDR1 is SQVTM and CDR2 is ANQGSEA. The chain's CDR3 is CSVAREGYGYTF. The CDR3 bases are TGCAGCGTTGCAAGGGAGGGGTATGGCTACACCTTC.

In regard to this clonotype: With a much larger clone just one base away, this may be a read error. The rearrangement links TRBV12-3 or TRBV12-4 to TRBJ1-3; D not resolved. This CDR3 region has 16 residues. The V and J ends lost 2 bases and 0 bases respectively, with 11 bases between them. The CDR3 bases are TGTGCCAGCAGTTTATTCACGTGTTACTCTGGAAACACCATATATTTT. This sequence encodes CASSLFTCYSGNTIYF.

This clonotype was seen a handful of times. A much larger clone lies one base from this, so it may be a read error. This rearrangement joins TRBV6-2 or TRBV6-3 to TRBJ2-7; 7 bases align to TRBD1. Trimming cost V 6 bases and J 0 bases; bases outside gene matches: 5. CDR1 is MNHEY, CDR2 SVGEGT, per germline. This CDR3 spans 14 amino acids. CDR3 nucleotide sequence: TGTGCCAGCAGACCCCGGGACAGCTCCTACGAGCAGTACTTC. It codes for CASRPRDSSYEQYF.

This clonotype was observed a few times. The J gene is TRBJ2-6, the V gene TRBV29-1; D is possibly TRBD1 (5 bases). Per the germline V gene, CDR1 is SQVTM and CDR2 is ANQGSEA. V lost 4 bases and J 13 bases, leaving 14 bases between the germline ends. This CDR3 has 12 amino acids. The CDR3 DNA reads TGCAGCGTTGCGGACACTTCAGAGGTCCTGACTTTC. This translates into CSVADTSEVLTF.

V and J are TRBV7-9 and TRBJ2-1, with no clear D. The J call may be mistaken, given a closer DNA end match to TRBJ2-7. The CDR3 is made up of 13 amino acids. Germline V gene sequence: CDR1 SEHNR, CDR2 FQNEAQ (reference sequence). CDR3 sequence: CASSSLVDNEQYF. In DNA, the CDR3 is TGTGCCAGCAGCTCCTTAGTAGACAATGAGCAGTACTTC.

This clonotype was observed a few times. This sequence joins TRBV5-6 and TRBJ2-7; D unresolved. V dropped 4 bases and J dropped 5 bases, with 10 bases sitting between them. From germline, CDR1 is SGHDT and CDR2 YYEEEE. The CDR3 consists of 12 residues. The CDR3 DNA reads TGTGCCAGCAGCCATCCTCTGAACGAGCAGTACTTC. This sequence encodes CASSHPLNEQYF. Combining the CDR3 with reference TRBV5-6 and TRBJ2-7 gives the whole variable domain DAGVTQSPTHLIKTRGQQVTLRCSPKSGHDTVSWYQQALGQGPQFIFQYYEEEERQRGNFPDRFSGHQFPNYSSELNVNALLLGDSALYLCASSHPLNEQYFGPGTRLTVT.